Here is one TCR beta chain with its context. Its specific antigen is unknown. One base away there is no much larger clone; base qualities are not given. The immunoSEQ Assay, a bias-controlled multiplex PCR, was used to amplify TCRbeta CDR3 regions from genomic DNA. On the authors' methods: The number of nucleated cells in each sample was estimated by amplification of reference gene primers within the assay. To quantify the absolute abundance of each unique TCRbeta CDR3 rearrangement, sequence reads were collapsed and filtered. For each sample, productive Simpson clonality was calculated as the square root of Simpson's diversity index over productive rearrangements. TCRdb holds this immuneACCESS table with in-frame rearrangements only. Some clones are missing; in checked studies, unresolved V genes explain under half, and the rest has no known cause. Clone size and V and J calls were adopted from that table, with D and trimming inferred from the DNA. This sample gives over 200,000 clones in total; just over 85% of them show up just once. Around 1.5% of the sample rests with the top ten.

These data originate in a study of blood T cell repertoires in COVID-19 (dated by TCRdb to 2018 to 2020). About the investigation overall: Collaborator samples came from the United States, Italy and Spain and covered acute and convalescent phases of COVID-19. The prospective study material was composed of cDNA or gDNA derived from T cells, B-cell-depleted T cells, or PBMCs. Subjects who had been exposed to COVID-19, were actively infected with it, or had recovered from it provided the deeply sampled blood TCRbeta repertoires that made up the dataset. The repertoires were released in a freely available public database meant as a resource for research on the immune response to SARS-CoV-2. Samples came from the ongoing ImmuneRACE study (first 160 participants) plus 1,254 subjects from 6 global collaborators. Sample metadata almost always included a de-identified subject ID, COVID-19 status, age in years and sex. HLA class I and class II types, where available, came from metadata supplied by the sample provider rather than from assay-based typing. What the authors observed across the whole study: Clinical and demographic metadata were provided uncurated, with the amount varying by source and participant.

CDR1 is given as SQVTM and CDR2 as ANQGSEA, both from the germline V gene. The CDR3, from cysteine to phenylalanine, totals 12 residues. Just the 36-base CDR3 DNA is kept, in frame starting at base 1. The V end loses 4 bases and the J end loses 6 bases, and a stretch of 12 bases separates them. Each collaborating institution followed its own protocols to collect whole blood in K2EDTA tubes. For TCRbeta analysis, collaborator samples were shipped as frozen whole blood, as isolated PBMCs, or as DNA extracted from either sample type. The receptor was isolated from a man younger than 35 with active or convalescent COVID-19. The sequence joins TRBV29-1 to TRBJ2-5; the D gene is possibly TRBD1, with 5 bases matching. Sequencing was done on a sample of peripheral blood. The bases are TGCAGCGTTGGAGGCAGGGCCCAGACCCAGTACTTC. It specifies CSVGGRAQTQYF.